This entry lists 13 T cell receptor beta chains sequenced from one sample in a study of blood T cell repertoires in COVID-19. Data came from immunoSEQ multiplex PCR; TCRdb stores just in-frame clones and leaves some out. The table lists 200,000 to 250,000 clones, over 75% of them singletons. Sequenced sample: peripheral blood. Receptors were obtained from a human donor in a cohort sampled during active COVID-19.

This clone was observed at least ten times. The V call is TRBV19, the J call TRBJ1-4; a possible D gene is TRBD1 (5 bases). There are 18 residues in the CDR3. Trimming removed 2 bases from V and 7 bases from J, with 23 bases in between. Germline assignment: CDR1 LNHDA and CDR2 SQIVND (reference sequence). The CDR3 reads CASSIRGRRGQRREKLFF. The CDR3, as DNA: TGTGCCAGTAGTATACGTGGCCGAAGGGGCCAACGACGTGAAAAACTGTTTTTT.

The chain combines TRBV27 with TRBJ2-1; 10 bases are shared with TRBD1. The CDR3 extends over 17 amino acids. Germline-derived CDR1 and CDR2 are MNHEY and SMNVEV (reference sequence). The V and J ends lost 3 bases and 4 bases, in that order; junction bases with no gene match: 9. The CDR3 region is CASSFLLGTGDYNEQFF. The CDR3 nucleotides read TGTGCCAGCAGTTTCCTCCTAGGGACAGGGGATTACAATGAGCAGTTCTTC.

The rearrangement joins TRBV4-2 to TRBJ2-6; D not certain. The CDR3 has 16 amino acids. Germline assignment: CDR1 LGHNA and CDR2 YNFKEQ. The V gene lost 1 base and the J gene lost 3 bases, with 10 bases spanning the gap. CDR3 loop: CASSQVSAGGANVLTF. As DNA, the CDR3 is TGTGCCAGCAGCCAAGTATCGGCAGGTGGGGCCAACGTCCTGACTTTC.

The genes are TRBV28 and TRBJ2-1; 9 nucleotides line up with TRBD1. CDR1 MDHEN and CDR2 SYDVKM come from the germline V gene. Trimming at V came to 8 bases and at J to 8 bases, leaving 7 bases not matched to a gene. The CDR3 totals 13 residues. The chain's CDR3 is CASCLQGAYEQFF. The CDR3 DNA reads as TGTGCCAGCTGCTTACAGGGGGCGTATGAGCAGTTCTTC.

The V call is TRBV2, the J call TRBJ2-2, with 9 bases matching TRBD2. This CDR3 comprises 14 residues. Losses at the gene ends were 6 bases for V and 7 bases for J; bases not matched to a gene: 6. The V gene's germline CDR1 is SNHLY and CDR2 FYNNEI. The CDR3 sequence: CASRGLALHGELFF. In DNA, the CDR3 is TGTGCCAGCAGGGGACTAGCCCTACACGGGGAGCTGTTTTTT.

The chain uses TRBV10-2 and TRBJ2-7; D ambiguous. Per germline, CDR1 WSHSY and CDR2 SAAADI. Trimming left V 3 bases short and J 3 bases short, with 3 bases between. The CDR3 is 11 amino acids. CDR3 sequence reads: CASSDRYEQYF. DNA of the CDR3: TGCGCCAGCAGTGATCGCTACGAGCAGTACTTC.

This clone occurred a few times. The chain recombines TRBV29-1 with TRBJ1-4; D is undetermined. Trimming took 4 bases from V and 7 from J, leaving 4 bases between them. Germline V lookup: CDR1 SQVTM, CDR2 ANQGSEA. CDR3 length equals 10 residues. The CDR3 DNA sequence: TGCAGCGTTGTGAGTGAAAAACTGTTTTTT. The encoded protein is CSVVSEKLFF.

The J gene is TRBJ1-2, the V gene TRBV7-2; D might be TRBD1 (6 bases). Germline values: CDR1 SGHTA, CDR2 FQGNSA. V shed 0 bases and J shed 0 bases, with 11 bases lying between them. The CDR3 is 16 residues long. The CDR3 loop is CASSLAGTSANYGYTF. CDR3 sequence (DNA): TGTGCCAGCAGCTTAGCGGGGACAAGTGCTAACTATGGCTACACCTTC.

The gene calls are TRBV7-3 and TRBJ2-7; D possibly corresponds to TRBD2 (5 bases). The CDR3 is made up of 13 amino acids. V lost 4 bases and J lost 2, with 9 bases in between. The germline CDR1 and CDR2 sequences are SGHTA and FQGTGA. The CDR3 DNA follows: TGTGCCAGCAGCTCAGGAGGCCCCTACGAGCAGTACTTC. This encodes CASSSGGPYEQYF.

The genes are TRBV2 and TRBJ2-5; tentatively, D is TRBD2 (6 bases). V lost 2 bases to trimming and J lost 4 bases, with 14 bases between them. This CDR3 spans 15 amino acids. The germline CDR1 and CDR2 sequences are SNHLY and FYNNEI. As DNA, the CDR3 is TGTGCCAGCAGTGAAATGGTGGGGGGAGGAGAGACCCAGTACTTC. Its translation is CASSEMVGGGETQYF.

V and J are TRBV19 and TRBJ1-2; 7 bases fit TRBD1. Germline V gene sequence: CDR1 LNHDA, CDR2 SQIVND (reference sequence). The CDR3 extends over 15 amino acids. Trimming removed 1 base from V and 5 bases from J; junction bases left unmatched: 7. CDR3 nucleotides: TGTGCCAGTAGTATAGTGGAGAACAGGGGATATGGCTACACCTTC. Residues: CASSIVENRGYGYTF. Combining the CDR3 with reference TRBV19 and TRBJ1-2 gives the whole variable domain DGGITQSPKYLFRKEGQNVTLSCEQNLNHDAMYWYRQDPGQGLRLIYYSQIVNDFQKGDIAEGYSVSREKKESFPLTVTSAQKNPTAFYLCASSIVENRGYGYTFGSGTRLTVV.

The table lists this clone with a count of one. The chain recombines TRBV27 with TRBJ2-6; TRBD1 aligns across 9 bases. CDR1 is MNHEY, CDR2 SMNVEV, per germline (reference sequence). The CDR3 runs 19 residues. After removal of 5 bases from V and 0 bases from J, the junction contained 11 bases not matched to a gene. Written as DNA, the CDR3 is TGTGCCAGCAGTCCCAGGACAGGGGCGCCCAACTCTGGGGCCAACGTCCTGACTTTC. It specifies CASSPRTGAPNSGANVLTF.

The genes are TRBV3-1 (or the pseudogene TRBV3-2) and TRBJ2-5; a possible D gene is TRBD2 (6 bases). Per the germline V gene, CDR1 is LGHDT and CDR2 is YNNKEL (reference sequence). Trimming took 4 bases from V and 3 from J, leaving 15 bases between them. The CDR3 sequence is 15 residues long. This CDR3 is CASSLFLDYKETQYF. In DNA, the CDR3 is TGTGCCAGCAGCCTCTTTTTGGACTACAAAGAGACCCAGTACTTC.